This TCR beta chain was documented in a study of cytomegalovirus exposure and HLA in healthy donors. The overall study: A later analysis reported the same platform for the 110 or so validation repertoires and the roughly 700 first-cohort repertoires.

Notes on the study in general: Subsequent analysis found a tendency for first-cohort TCR clusters to co-occur within the 120 or so validation repertoires. The classifier reportedly diagnosed cytomegalovirus status with high specificity and sensitivity.

Separate from the approximately 670-subject first cohort, the roughly 120-subject validation cohort was the one that the donors belonged to. In the case of this clone: Its antigen is still unknown.

The assay was immunoSEQ multiplex PCR, and TCRdb's table has in-frame clones only and misses some. The sample holds approximately 260,000 clones, approximately 86% seen once. The CDR3 is made up of 14 amino acids. The V gene lost 2 bases and the J gene lost 2 bases, with 10 bases spanning the gap. Germline CDR1 is SGHNT and CDR2 is YYREEE (reference sequence). The chain couples TRBV5-4 to TRBJ2-5, with D possibly matching TRBD1 (6 bases). Sequences were obtained from PBMCs. The TCR sequence derives from a woman younger than 35 in good health and CMV-seronegative. CDR3 sequence: CASSFGTRQETQYF. CDR3 DNA: TGTGCCAGCAGCTTTGGGACACGGCAAGAGACCCAGTACTTC.